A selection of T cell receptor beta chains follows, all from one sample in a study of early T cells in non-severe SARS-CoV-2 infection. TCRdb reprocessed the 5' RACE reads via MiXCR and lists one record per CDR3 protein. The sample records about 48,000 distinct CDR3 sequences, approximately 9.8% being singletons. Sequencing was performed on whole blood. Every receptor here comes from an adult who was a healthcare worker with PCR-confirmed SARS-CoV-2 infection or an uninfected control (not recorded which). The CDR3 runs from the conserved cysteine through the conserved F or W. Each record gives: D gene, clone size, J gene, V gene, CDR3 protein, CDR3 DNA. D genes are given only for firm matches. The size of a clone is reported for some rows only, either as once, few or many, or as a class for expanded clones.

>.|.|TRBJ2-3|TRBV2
CAKAEDTQYF
TGTGCCAAAGCGGAGGATACGCAGTATTTT
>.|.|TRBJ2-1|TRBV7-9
CASRVRKGIENEQFF
TGTGCCAGCAGAGTAAGGAAGGGAATCGAGAATGAGCAGTTCTTC
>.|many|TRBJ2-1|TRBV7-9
CASSGVVPSHEQFF
TGTGCCAGCAGCGGGGTGGTCCCGAGCCATGAGCAGTTCTTC
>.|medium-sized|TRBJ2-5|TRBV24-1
CATSDLEGSETQYF
TGTGCCACCAGTGATTTGGAGGGGTCAGAGACCCAGTACTTC
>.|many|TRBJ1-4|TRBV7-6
CASSPRGGVDEKLFF
TGTGCCAGCAGCCCCCGAGGAGGGGTAGATGAAAAACTGTTTTTT
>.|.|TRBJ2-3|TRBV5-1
CASSLDFRRSTDTQYF
TGCGCCAGCAGCTTGGATTTTCGACGTAGCACAGATACGCAGTATTTT
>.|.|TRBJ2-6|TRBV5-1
CASSLEGGTGANVLTF
TGCGCCAGCAGCTTGGAAGGGGGAACTGGGGCCAACGTCCTGACTTTC
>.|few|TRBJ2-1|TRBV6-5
CASSTEFPSYNEQFF
TGTGCCAGCAGTACGGAGTTTCCGTCCTACAATGAGCAGTTCTTC
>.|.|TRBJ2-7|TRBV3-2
CASSQDGNSGYQRSYEQYF
TGTGCCAGCAGCCAAGACGGGAATTCAGGCTACCAACGCTCCTACGAGCAGTACTTC
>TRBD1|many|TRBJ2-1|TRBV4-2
CASSSHRGNEQFF
TGTGCCAGCAGCTCCCACAGGGGGAATGAGCAGTTCTTC
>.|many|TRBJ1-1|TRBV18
CASSPTGQWNTEAFF
TGTGCCAGCTCACCAACAGGACAGTGGAACACTGAAGCTTTCTTT
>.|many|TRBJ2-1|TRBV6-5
CASSYKGPYNEQFF
TGTGCCAGCAGTTATAAGGGGCCTTACAATGAGCAGTTCTTC
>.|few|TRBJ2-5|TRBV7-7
CASSPRTAQETQYF
TGTGCCAGCAGCCCCCGGACAGCCCAAGAGACCCAGTACTTC
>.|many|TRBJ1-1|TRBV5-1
CASSLGVGLNTEAFF
TGCGCCAGCAGCTTGGGGGTCGGCCTGAACACTGAAGCTTTCTTT
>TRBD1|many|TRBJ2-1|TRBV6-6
CASSLDRVGQFF
TGTGCCAGCAGTTTGGACAGGGTTGGGCAGTTCTTC
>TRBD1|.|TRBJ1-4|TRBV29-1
CSVAGRGREEKLFF
TGCAGCGTTGCGGGCAGGGGGCGGGAAGAAAAACTGTTTTTT
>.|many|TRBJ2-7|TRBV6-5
CASSLSWGASEQYF
TGTGCCAGCAGTTTATCGTGGGGGGCAAGTGAGCAGTACTTC
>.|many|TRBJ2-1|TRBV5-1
CASSSTSIWYNEQFF
TGCGCCAGCAGCTCGACTAGTATTTGGTACAATGAGCAGTTCTTC
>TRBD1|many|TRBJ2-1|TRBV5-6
CASSLGTGVYNEQFF
TGTGCCAGCAGCCTAGGGACAGGGGTATACAATGAGCAGTTCTTC
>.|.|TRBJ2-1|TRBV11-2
CVSSLGRLLSGEQFF
TGTGTCAGCAGCTTAGGCCGGCTATTGAGCGGTGAGCAGTTCTTC
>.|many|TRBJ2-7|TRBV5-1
CASSLDRPPYEQYF
TGCGCCAGCAGCTTGGACAGGCCTCCCTACGAGCAGTACTTC
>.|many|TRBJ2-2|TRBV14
CASSQESPTGELFF
TGTGCCAGCAGCCAAGAATCTCCCACCGGGGAGCTGTTTTTT
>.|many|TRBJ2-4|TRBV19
CASSLGWKRVTIAKNIQYF
TGTGCCAGTTCACTCGGGTGGAAGAGAGTTACTATAGCCAAAAACATTCAGTACTTC
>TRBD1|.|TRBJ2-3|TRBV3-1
CASSPGTGYTDTQYF
TGTGCCAGCAGCCCGGGGACAGGGTACACAGATACGCAGTATTTT
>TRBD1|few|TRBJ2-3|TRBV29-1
CSVTLTGTQYF
TGCAGCGTCACCCTGACAGGGACGCAGTATTTT
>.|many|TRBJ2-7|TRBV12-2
CASRSPGFHPQTSGGSYEQYF
TGTGCAAGTCGCTCCCCCGGCTTTCATCCCCAGACTAGCGGGGGCTCCTACGAGCAGTACTTC
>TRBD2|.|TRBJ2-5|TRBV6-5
CAAGGSQETQYF
TGTGCCGCGGGGGGCTCACAAGAGACCCAGTACTTC
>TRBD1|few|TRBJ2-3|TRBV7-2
CASSRPGQGTDTQYF
TGTGCCAGCAGCCGGCCCGGACAGGGTACAGATACGCAGTATTTT
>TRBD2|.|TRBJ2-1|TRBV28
CASSRDYDEQFF
TGTGCCAGCAGCCGGGACTACGATGAGCAGTTCTTC
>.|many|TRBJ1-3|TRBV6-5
CASSPRNEAGNTIYF
TGTGCCAGCAGTCCCAGGAACGAGGCGGGAAACACCATATATTTT
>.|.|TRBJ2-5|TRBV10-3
CAISESDYMQETQYF
TGTGCCATCAGTGAGTCTGACTACATGCAAGAGACCCAGTACTTC
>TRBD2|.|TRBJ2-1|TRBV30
CAWTGGRAVYNEQFF
TGTGCCTGGACGGGCGGGAGGGCCGTCTACAATGAGCAGTTCTTC
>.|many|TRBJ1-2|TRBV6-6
CASSYAGGQVIYGYTF
TGTGCCAGCAGTTATGCGGGGGGGCAGGTGATCTATGGCTACACCTTC
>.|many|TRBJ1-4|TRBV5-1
CASRLSTEKLFF
TGCGCCAGCAGACTCAGCACCGAAAAACTGTTTTTT
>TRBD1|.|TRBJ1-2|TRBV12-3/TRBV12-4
CASSLTPDRGPSYTF
TGTGCCAGCAGTTTGACCCCGGACAGGGGGCCATCCTACACCTTC
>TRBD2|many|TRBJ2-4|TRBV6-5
CASRASGKNIQYF
TGTGCCAGCAGAGCTAGCGGCAAAAACATTCAGTACTTC
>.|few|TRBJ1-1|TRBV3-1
CASSQEWDVAFF
TGTGCCAGCAGCCAAGAATGGGACGTCGCTTTCTTT
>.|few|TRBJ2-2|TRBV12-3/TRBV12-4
CASSLDRANTGELFF
TGTGCCAGCAGTTTAGACAGGGCGAACACCGGGGAGCTGTTTTTT
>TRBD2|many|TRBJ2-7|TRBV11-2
CASSPPGLARLYEQYF
TGTGCCAGCAGCCCTCCGGGACTAGCGAGACTCTACGAGCAGTACTTC
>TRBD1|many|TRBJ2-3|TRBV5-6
CASSYPGTGSSGDTQYF
TGTGCCAGCAGCTATCCCGGGACAGGGTCCAGCGGAGATACGCAGTATTTT
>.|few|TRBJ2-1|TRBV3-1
CASSHHVLADSSYNEQFF
TGTGCCAGCAGCCACCACGTCCTAGCGGACAGCTCCTACAATGAGCAGTTCTTC
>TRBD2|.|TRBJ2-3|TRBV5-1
CASSRPLAGDTDTQYF
TGCGCCAGCAGCCGACCCCTTGCGGGAGACACAGATACGCAGTATTTT
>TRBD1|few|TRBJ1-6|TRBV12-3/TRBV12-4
CASSKQGAREVRNSPLHF
TGTGCCAGCAGCAAACAGGGGGCGCGTGAAGTTCGCAATTCACCCCTCCACTTT
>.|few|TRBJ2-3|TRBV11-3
CASSLGGVGPDTQYF
TGTGCCAGCAGCTTAGGCGGAGTGGGCCCAGATACGCAGTATTTT
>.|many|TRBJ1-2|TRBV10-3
CAIRDDGPTYGYTF
TGTGCCATCAGGGATGACGGACCGACCTATGGCTACACCTTC
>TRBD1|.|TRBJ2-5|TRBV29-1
CSVGQGETQYF
TGCAGCGTCGGACAGGGGGAGACCCAGTACTTC
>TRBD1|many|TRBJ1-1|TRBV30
CAWKFDRGLTEAFF
TGTGCCTGGAAGTTCGACAGGGGGCTCACTGAAGCTTTCTTT
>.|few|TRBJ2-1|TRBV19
CASTSGPYNEQFF
.
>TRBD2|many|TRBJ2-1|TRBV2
CASSGRAGVMNEQFF
TGTGCCAGCAGTGGTCGGGCGGGAGTTATGAATGAGCAGTTCTTC
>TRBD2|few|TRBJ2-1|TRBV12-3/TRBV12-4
CASSSTIQGREGTSGVYNEQFF
TGTGCCAGCAGTTCGACCATACAGGGGCGGGAGGGGACCAGCGGCGTATACAATGAGCAGTTCTTC
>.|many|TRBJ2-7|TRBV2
CASSDGSSSYEQYF
TGTGCCAGCAGTGACGGCAGTAGCTCCTACGAGCAGTACTTC
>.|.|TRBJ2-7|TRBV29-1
CSVETAARSYEQYF
TGCAGCGTTGAAACAGCCGCCCGGTCCTACGAGCAGTACTTC
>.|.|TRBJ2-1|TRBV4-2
CASSQDTDEQFF
TGTGCCAGCAGCCAAGATACAGATGAGCAGTTCTTC